Following are 27 T cell receptor beta chains from one sample sequenced in a study of OX40 agonist ivuxolimab in advanced cancers. Library preparation was by the immunoSEQ multiplex PCR assay. As stored in TCRdb, this immuneACCESS dataset retains in-frame rearrangements with V and J assigned. A fraction of the clones does not appear; measured against another copy, unresolved V genes explain less than half of the discrepancy, and the remainder lacks a known reason. Here the sample has 55,000 or so clones; about 90% occur a single time. The ten biggest clones cover 5.5% to 8.5% of the sample. The source was CD4+ or CD8+ T cells sorted from blood, collected in a trial of the OX40 agonist ivuxolimab. All receptors derive from an adult with an advanced solid tumor such as melanoma, head and neck, liver or kidney cancer.

This sequence joins TRBV2 and TRBJ2-2; 13 positions agree with TRBD2. The CDR3 totals 17 residues. Germline lookup yields CDR1 SNHLY and CDR2 FYNNEI. After removal of 6 bases from V and 5 bases from J, the junction contained 9 bases not matched to a gene. CDR3: CASSGGLAGAGTGELFF. The DNA of the CDR3 is TGTGCCAGCAGCGGCGGACTAGCGGGAGCGGGAACCGGGGAGCTGTTTTTT.

V is TRBV18 and J is TRBJ1-5; TRBD1 matches 9 bases. Losses at the gene ends were 3 bases for V and 0 bases for J; bases not matched to a gene: 3. The CDR3 sequence is 16 residues long. The germline gives CDR1 KGHSH, CDR2 LQKENI. CDR3 coding DNA: TGTGCCAGCTCACCGGACAGGGGAAATAGCAATCAGCCCCAGCATTTT. It yields the protein CASSPDRGNSNQPQHF.

The DNA for the CDR3 is TGTGCCAGCAGCTTCCTTAGAGCTAGCGGGTGGAGCTCCTACAATGAGCAGTTCTTC. This sequence encodes CASSFLRASGWSSYNEQFF. The J gene is TRBJ2-1, the V gene TRBV7-9; 8 bases line up with TRBD2. CDR3 size: 19 residues. V lost 3 bases and J lost 0; bases outside the gene matches: 13. Germline V CDR1 and CDR2: SEHNR, FQNEAQ (reference sequence).

This clone was picked up one time. The chain links TRBV5-5 to TRBJ1-4; the match to TRBD1 covers 11 bases. The CDR3 is 15 residues long. Germline CDR1 reads SGHKS; CDR2 reads YYEKEE (reference sequence). Unmatched junction bases numbered 2, after V lost 0 bases and J lost 7 bases. The CDR3 protein is CASSLEGTGGEKLFF. CDR3 DNA: TGTGCCAGCAGCTTGGAGGGGACAGGGGGTGAAAAACTGTTTTTT.

As regards this clone: One junction end does not reproduce the germline sequence, and a read error may be involved. The gene calls are TRBV7-7 and TRBJ2-5; D assignment may be TRBD1 or TRBD2 (6 bases each). This CDR3 has 13 residues. Germline V gene sequence: CDR1 SSHAT, CDR2 FNYEAQ (reference sequence). CDR3 sequence: CASSFGGTETQYF. CDR3 bases: TGTGCTAGCAGCTTCGGGGGCACGGAGACCCAGTACTTC.

The chain couples TRBV15 to TRBJ2-1; 7 bases fit TRBD1. This CDR3 has 15 amino acids. Germline V lookup: CDR1 LNHNV, CDR2 YYDKDF (reference sequence). With V trimmed by 9 bases and J by 6 bases, 14 bases remained unmatched. The CDR3 sequence is CATGARGTETNEQFF. The DNA of the CDR3 is TGTGCCACTGGGGCGAGAGGGACAGAGACCAATGAGCAGTTCTTC.

This chain joins TRBV28 and TRBJ2-7, with TRBD2 matching 10 bases. The V segment lost 7 bases and the J segment 1 base; nucleotides outside the gene matches: 7. CDR1 and CDR2 (germline): MDHEN, SYDVKM. CDR3 length: 15 amino acids. Here the CDR3 DNA reads TGTGCCAGCACCTTAGGACTAGCGGTTTCCTACGAGCAGTACTTC. This translates into CASTLGLAVSYEQYF.

The chain carries TRBV28 and TRBJ1-3; 7 bases fit TRBD1. V gave up 3 bases and J gave up 3 bases; unmatched junction bases: 8. Germline V CDR1 and CDR2: MDHEN, SYDVKM. CDR3 size: 16 residues. DNA of the CDR3: TGTGCCAGCAGTTTCTCCGAGGGGGCAAATGGAAACACCATATATTTT. Translated: CASSFSEGANGNTIYF.

The chain carries TRBV14 and TRBJ1-4, with 8 bases fitting TRBD1. Germline V gene lookup returns CDR1 SGHDN and CDR2 FVKESK. The trim removed 4 bases at V and 8 bases at J, leaving 6 bases unmatched. The CDR3 is made up of 14 amino acids. CDR3 protein: CASSPRTGLEKLFF. For the CDR3, the DNA is TGTGCCAGCAGCCCCCGGACAGGGCTGGAAAAACTGTTTTTT.

The V and J genes are TRBV9 and TRBJ2-2; D uncertain. V shed 3 bases and J shed 9 bases, with 12 bases lying between them. This CDR3 contains 13 residues. Germline V gives CDR1 SGDLS, CDR2 YYNGEE. The CDR3 loop is CASSDPPVRELFF. The DNA for the CDR3 is TGTGCCAGCAGCGACCCGCCCGTGCGGGAGCTGTTTTTT.

In DNA, the CDR3 is TGCGCCAGCACCCTAGCGGGTCCGAACACTGAAGCTTTCTTT. This translates into CASTLAGPNTEAFF. The chain links TRBV5-1 to TRBJ1-1; D remains ambiguous. Trimming left V 6 bases short and J 1 base short, with 13 bases between. Germline values: CDR1 SGHRS, CDR2 YFSETQ. The CDR3 loop spans 14 amino acids.

The gene calls are TRBV11-2 and TRBJ2-7, with D unresolved. Trimming stripped 5 bases from V and 7 bases from J, with 18 bases between. This CDR3 is built from 14 residues. Per germline, CDR1 SGHAT and CDR2 FQNNGV. Here the CDR3 reads CASSRRIVGREQYF. For the CDR3, the DNA is TGTGCCAGCAGCCGCCGTATCGTAGGGCGGGAGCAGTACTTC.

This clone was seen only once. The CDR3 DNA follows: TGTGCCAGCATGCGGGCCACAGATACGCAGTATTTT. Protein product: CASMRATDTQYF. This chain links TRBV6-1 with TRBJ2-3, with a tentative D call TRBD2 (5 bases). Trimming pared 7 bases from V and 2 bases from J, leaving 7 bases between. This CDR3 is 12 amino acids long. The germline V gene encodes CDR1 MNHNS and CDR2 SASEGT.

The V and J genes are TRBV10-2 and TRBJ1-5, with unresolved D. Germline CDR1 is WSHSY and CDR2 is SAAADI. Trimming stripped 3 bases from V and 3 bases from J, with 6 bases between. The CDR3 covers 13 residues. This chain's CDR3 is CASSDGYNQPQHF. The CDR3 DNA is TGCGCCAGCAGTGACGGGTACAATCAGCCCCAGCATTTT.

This clone was observed a handful of times. The V call is TRBV9, the J call TRBJ2-2; no definite D call. Germline CDR1 and CDR2: SGDLS and YYNGEE. V was clipped by 4 bases and J by 4 bases, with 8 bases between them. This CDR3 has 13 amino acids. CDR3 region: CASSMGTTGELFF. The CDR3 nucleotides read TGTGCCAGCAGCATGGGTACCACCGGGGAGCTGTTTTTT.

The chain uses TRBV19 and TRBJ1-2; perhaps TRBD1 as D (6 bases). The V and J ends lost 2 bases and 2 bases respectively, with 15 bases between them. Germline values: CDR1 LNHDA, CDR2 SQIVND (reference sequence). The CDR3 spans 16 residues. CDR3 coding DNA: TGTGCCAGTAGTATAACCAGGGGCATAGAAAACTATGGCTACACCTTC. This codes for CASSITRGIENYGYTF.

V and J are TRBV7-6 and TRBJ2-2; 11 positions agree with TRBD1. CDR1 and CDR2 from the germline V gene are SGHVS and FNYEAQ. This CDR3 comprises 16 residues. Germline trimming cut 2 bases from V and 6 bases from J; bases unmatched to any gene: 5. CDR3 in amino acids: CASSLSGQGASGELFF. The CDR3, as DNA: TGTGCCAGCAGCTTATCCGGACAGGGGGCATCCGGGGAGCTGTTTTTT.

This clone was observed a single time. V and J are TRBV7-2 and TRBJ2-5; 9 nucleotides agree with TRBD2. The J call may be wrong; the DNA end is better matched by TRBJ2-7. Per the germline V gene, CDR1 is SGHTA and CDR2 is FQGNSA. The CDR3 covers 14 residues. CDR3 loop: CASSDSGSAYEQYF. The CDR3 coding sequence is TGTGCCAGCAGCGATAGCGGGAGCGCCTACGAGCAGTACTTC.

The gene calls are TRBV11-2 and TRBJ2-5; 11 bases fit TRBD2. The CDR3 consists of 18 residues. J lost 2 bases, V lost 0 bases, and 8 bases had no gene match. Germline values: CDR1 SGHAT, CDR2 FQNNGV. The CDR3 sequence is CASSLDPPSGRIQETQYF. DNA of the CDR3: TGTGCCAGCAGCTTAGACCCCCCTAGCGGGAGGATTCAAGAGACCCAGTACTTC.

The chain joins TRBV5-6 to TRBJ2-5, with D possibly TRBD2 on 5 matching bases. V was pared by 4 bases and J by 2 bases, with 12 bases between. The CDR3 is made up of 14 amino acids. Germline V gene lookup returns CDR1 SGHDT and CDR2 YYEEEE. The CDR3 loop reads CASSVERTQETQYF. The CDR3 region has the DNA TGTGCCAGCAGCGTCGAGCGGACGCAAGAGACCCAGTACTTC.

The chain carries TRBV30 and TRBJ2-5, with D perhaps TRBD2 (7 bases). CDR3 length: 14 amino acids. Germline CDR1 is GTSNPN and CDR2 is SVGIG (reference sequence). V lost 2 bases and J 5 bases, leaving 15 bases between the germline ends. CDR3 loop: CAWSTARGAETQYF. Written as DNA, the CDR3 is TGTGCCTGGAGTACCGCTCGGGGGGCCGAGACCCAGTACTTC.

The gene calls are TRBV11-2 and TRBJ2-1; TRBD2 agrees at 11 bases. The V gene's germline CDR1 is SGHAT and CDR2 FQNNGV. J gave up 4 bases and V 5 bases, and 4 bases lay outside the gene matches. The CDR3 sequence is 15 residues long. CDR3 region: CASSRGTSGYNEQFF. As DNA, the CDR3 is TGTGCCAGCAGCCGCGGGACTAGCGGTTACAATGAGCAGTTCTTC.

This rearrangement joins TRBV11-2 to TRBJ1-2; 9 positions agree with TRBD1. With 2 bases clipped from V and 4 bases from J, the junction kept 2 bases outside the gene matches. The V gene's germline CDR1 is SGHAT and CDR2 FQNNGV. CDR3 size: 14 residues. The CDR3 spells CASSLRQGGYGYTF. The DNA for the CDR3 is TGTGCCAGCAGCTTAAGACAGGGGGGCTATGGCTACACCTTC.

The gene calls are TRBV11-2 and TRBJ2-2; D may be TRBD1 or TRBD2 (5 bases each). Between the trimmed V and J ends, which lost 2 bases and 3 bases, there was a span of 10 bases. The length of the CDR3 is 15 residues. Germline V gives CDR1 SGHAT, CDR2 FQNNGV. CDR3 region: CASSLSGGDTGELFF. CDR3 DNA: TGTGCCAGCAGCTTATCTGGGGGAGACACCGGGGAGCTGTTTTTT.

V is TRBV5-1 and J is TRBJ1-3; the D is unclear. V lost 0 bases and J lost 7, with 11 bases in between. Germline V gene sequence: CDR1 SGHRS, CDR2 YFSETQ. This CDR3 is 14 amino acids long. CDR3 in DNA: TGCGCCAGCAGCTTGGGACACCAATCCAACACCATATATTTT. Protein sequence: CASSLGHQSNTIYF.

CDR3 DNA sequence: TGTGCCAGCAGCTTGGACGTGGACACTGAAGCTTTCTTT. Translation: CASSLDVDTEAFF. The chain carries TRBV5-5 and TRBJ1-1, with D hard to call. The CDR3 sequence is 13 residues long. Germline V gene lookup returns CDR1 SGHKS and CDR2 YYEKEE (reference sequence). V was pared by 0 bases and J by 3 bases, with 6 bases between.

This clone occurred a few times. The gene calls are TRBV10-3 and TRBJ1-1; maybe TRBD1 (5 bases). V shed 6 bases and J shed 3 bases, with 14 bases lying between them. The germline V gene encodes CDR1 ENHRY and CDR2 SYGVKD. The CDR3 totals 14 residues. The CDR3 protein is CAISPTRGDTEAFF. Here the CDR3 DNA reads TGTGCCATCAGCCCAACCAGAGGGGACACTGAAGCTTTCTTT.